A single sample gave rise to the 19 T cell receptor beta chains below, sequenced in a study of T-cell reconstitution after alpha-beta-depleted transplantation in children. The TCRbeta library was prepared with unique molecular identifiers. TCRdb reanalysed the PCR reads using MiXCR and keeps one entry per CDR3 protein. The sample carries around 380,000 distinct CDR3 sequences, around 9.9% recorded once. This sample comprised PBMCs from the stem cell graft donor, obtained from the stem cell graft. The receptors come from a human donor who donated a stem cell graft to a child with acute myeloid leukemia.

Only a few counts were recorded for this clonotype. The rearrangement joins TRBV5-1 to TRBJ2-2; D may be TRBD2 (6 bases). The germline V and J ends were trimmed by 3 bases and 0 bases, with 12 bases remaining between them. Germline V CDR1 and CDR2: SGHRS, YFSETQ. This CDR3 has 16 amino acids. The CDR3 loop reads CASSSRAGTNTGELFF. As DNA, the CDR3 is TGCGCCAGCAGCTCCCGGGCGGGAACGAACACCGGGGAGCTGTTTTTT. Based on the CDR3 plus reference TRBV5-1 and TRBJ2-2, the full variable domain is KAGVTQTPRYLIKTRGQQVTLSCSPISGHRSVSWYQQTPGQGLQFLFEYFSETQRNKGNFPGRFSGRQFSNSRSEMNVSTLELGDSALYLCASSSRAGTNTGELFFGEGSRLTVL.

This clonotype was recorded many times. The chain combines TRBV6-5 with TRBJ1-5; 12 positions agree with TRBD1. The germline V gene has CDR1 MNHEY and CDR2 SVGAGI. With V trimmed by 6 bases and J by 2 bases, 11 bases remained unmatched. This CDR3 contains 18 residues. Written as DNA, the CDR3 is TGTGCCAGCAGCGGCCGGGACAGGGGGCAGGTTGGCAATCAGCCCCAGCATTTT. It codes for CASSGRDRGQVGNQPQHF.

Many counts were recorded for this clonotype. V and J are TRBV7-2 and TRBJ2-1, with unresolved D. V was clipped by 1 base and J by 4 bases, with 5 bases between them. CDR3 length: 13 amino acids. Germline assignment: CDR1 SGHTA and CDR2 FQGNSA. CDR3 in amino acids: CASSLDAYNEQFF. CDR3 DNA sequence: TGTGCCAGCAGCTTAGACGCTTACAATGAGCAGTTCTTC. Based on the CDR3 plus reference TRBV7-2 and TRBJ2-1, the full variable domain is GAGVSQSPSNKVTEKGKDVELRCDPISGHTALYWYRQSLGQGLEFLIYFQGNSAPDKSGLPSDRFSAERTGGSVSTLTIQRTQQEDSAVYLCASSLDAYNEQFFGPGTRLTVL.

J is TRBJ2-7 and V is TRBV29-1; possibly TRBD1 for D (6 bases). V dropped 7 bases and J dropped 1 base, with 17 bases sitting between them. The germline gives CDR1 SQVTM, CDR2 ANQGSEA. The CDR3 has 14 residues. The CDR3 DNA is TGCAGCGCCCTACTCCGGGACACGTCCTACGAGCAGTACTTC. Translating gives CSALLRDTSYEQYF.

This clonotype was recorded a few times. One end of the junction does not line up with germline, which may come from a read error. This CDR3 reads CASSISGGAYNEQFF. The CDR3 region has the DNA TGTGCCAGCAGCATTAGCGGGGGGGCCTATAATGAGCAGTTCTTC. V usage is TRBV6-1 and J usage is TRBJ2-1, with TRBD2 identical over 11 bases. The CDR3 is made up of 15 amino acids. In germline, CDR1 is MNHNS, CDR2 SASEGT.

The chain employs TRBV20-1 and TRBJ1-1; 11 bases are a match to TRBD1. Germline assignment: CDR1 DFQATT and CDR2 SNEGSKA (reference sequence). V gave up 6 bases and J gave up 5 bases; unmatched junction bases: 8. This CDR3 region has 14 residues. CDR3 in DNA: TGCAGTGCACGAGGGGACAGGGGGTCGACTGAAGCTTTCTTT. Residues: CSARGDRGSTEAFF.

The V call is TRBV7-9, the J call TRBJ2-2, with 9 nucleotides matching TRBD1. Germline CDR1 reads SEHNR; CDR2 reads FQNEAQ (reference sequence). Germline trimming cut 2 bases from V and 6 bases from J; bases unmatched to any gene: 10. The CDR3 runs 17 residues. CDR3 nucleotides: TGTGCCAGCAGCTTACTAATACGGACAGGGGTAGCCGGGGAGCTGTTTTTT. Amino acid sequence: CASSLLIRTGVAGELFF. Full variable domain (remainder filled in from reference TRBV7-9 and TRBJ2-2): DTGVSQNPRHKITKRGQNVTFRCDPISEHNRLYWYRQTLGQGPEFLTYFQNEAQLEKSRLLSDRFSAERPKGSFSTLEIQRTEQGDSAMYLCASSLLIRTGVAGELFFGEGSRLTVL.

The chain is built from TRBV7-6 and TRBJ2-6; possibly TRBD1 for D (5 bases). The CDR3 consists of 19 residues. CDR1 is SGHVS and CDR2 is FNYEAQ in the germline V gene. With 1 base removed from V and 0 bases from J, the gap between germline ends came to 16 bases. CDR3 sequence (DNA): TGTGCCAGCAGCTTAGTCGGAGTGGGGCCGATCTCTGGGGCCAACGTCCTGACTTTC. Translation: CASSLVGVGPISGANVLTF.

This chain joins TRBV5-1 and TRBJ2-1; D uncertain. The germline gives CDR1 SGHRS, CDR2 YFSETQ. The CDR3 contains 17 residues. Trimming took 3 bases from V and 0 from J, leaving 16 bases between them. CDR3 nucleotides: TGCGCCAGCAGCTCTTTAGTAGTCATGAGCTCCTACAATGAGCAGTTCTTC. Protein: CASSSLVVMSSYNEQFF.

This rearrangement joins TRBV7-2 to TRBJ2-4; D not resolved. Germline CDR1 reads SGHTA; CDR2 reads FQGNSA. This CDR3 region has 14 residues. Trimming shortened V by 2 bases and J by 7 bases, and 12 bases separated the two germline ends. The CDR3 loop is CASSLSADSNIQYF. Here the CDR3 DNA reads TGTGCCAGCAGCTTATCGGCGGATTCGAACATTCAGTACTTC.

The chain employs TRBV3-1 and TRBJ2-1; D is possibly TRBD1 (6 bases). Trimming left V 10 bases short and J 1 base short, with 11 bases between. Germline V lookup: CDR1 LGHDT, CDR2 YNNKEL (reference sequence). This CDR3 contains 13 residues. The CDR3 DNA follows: TGTGCCACAAGGGGGACGTCCTACAATGAGCAGTTCTTC. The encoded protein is CATRGTSYNEQFF.

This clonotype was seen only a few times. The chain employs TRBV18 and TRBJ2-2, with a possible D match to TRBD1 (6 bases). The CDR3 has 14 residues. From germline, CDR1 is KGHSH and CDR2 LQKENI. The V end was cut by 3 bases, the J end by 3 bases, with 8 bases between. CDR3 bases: TGTGCCAGCTCACCCCGGACAGACACCGGGGAGCTGTTTTTT. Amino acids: CASSPRTDTGELFF.

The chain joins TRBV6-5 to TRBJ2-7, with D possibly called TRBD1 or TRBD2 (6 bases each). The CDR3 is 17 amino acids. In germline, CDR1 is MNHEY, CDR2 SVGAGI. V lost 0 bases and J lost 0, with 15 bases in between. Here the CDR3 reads CASSYSTGGGGSYEQYF. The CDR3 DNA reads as TGTGCCAGCAGTTACTCGACCGGCGGAGGGGGCTCCTACGAGCAGTACTTC.

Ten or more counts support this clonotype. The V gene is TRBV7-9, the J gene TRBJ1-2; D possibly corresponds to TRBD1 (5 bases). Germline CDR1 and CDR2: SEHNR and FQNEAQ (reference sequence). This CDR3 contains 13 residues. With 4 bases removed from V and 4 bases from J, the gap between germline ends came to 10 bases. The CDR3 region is CASSYQQGYGYTF. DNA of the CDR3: TGTGCCAGCAGCTACCAGCAGGGCTATGGCTACACCTTC.

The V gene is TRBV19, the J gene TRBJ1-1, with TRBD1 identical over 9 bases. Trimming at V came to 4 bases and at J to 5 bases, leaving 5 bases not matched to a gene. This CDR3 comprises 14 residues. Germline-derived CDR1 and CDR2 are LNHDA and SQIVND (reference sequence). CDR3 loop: CASSTDRGRTEAFF. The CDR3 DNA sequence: TGTGCCAGTAGTACCGACAGGGGGAGGACTGAAGCTTTCTTT.

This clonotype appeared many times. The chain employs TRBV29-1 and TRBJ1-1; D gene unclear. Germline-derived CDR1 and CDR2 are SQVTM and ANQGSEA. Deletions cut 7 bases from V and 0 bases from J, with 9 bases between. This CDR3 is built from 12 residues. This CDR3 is CSGTKLNTEAFF. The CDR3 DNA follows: TGCAGCGGGACGAAGTTGAACACTGAAGCTTTCTTT.

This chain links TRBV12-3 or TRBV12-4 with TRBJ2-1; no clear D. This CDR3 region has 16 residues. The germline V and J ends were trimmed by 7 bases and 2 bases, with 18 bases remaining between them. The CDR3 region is CASKPRTSSTYNEQFF. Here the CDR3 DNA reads TGTGCCAGCAAGCCCCGCACTTCGTCGACCTACAATGAGCAGTTCTTC.

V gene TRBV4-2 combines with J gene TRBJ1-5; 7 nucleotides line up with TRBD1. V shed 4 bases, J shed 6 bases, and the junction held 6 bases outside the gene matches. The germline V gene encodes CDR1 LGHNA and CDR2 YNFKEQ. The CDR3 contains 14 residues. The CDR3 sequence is CASSLDRVSQPQHF. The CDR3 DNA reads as TGTGCCAGCAGCCTAGACAGGGTTAGTCAGCCCCAGCATTTT.

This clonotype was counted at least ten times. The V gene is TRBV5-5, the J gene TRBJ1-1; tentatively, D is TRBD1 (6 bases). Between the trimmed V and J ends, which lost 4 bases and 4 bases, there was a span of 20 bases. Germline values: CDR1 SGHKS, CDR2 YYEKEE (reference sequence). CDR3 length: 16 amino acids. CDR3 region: CASSVRLGQGSTEAFF. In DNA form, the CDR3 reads TGTGCCAGCAGCGTCCGGCTCGGCCAGGGGAGCACTGAAGCTTTCTTT.